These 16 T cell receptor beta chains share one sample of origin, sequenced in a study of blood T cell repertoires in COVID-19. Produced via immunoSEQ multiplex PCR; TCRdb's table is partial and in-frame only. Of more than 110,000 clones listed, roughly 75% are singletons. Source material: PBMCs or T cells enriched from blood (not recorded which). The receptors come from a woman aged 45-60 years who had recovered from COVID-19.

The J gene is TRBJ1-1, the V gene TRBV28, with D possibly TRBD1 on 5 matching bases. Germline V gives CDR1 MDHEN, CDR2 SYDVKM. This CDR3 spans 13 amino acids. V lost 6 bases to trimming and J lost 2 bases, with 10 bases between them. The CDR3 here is CASRGGSNTEAFF. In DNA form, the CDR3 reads TGTGCCAGCAGGGGGGGGTCTAACACTGAAGCTTTCTTT.

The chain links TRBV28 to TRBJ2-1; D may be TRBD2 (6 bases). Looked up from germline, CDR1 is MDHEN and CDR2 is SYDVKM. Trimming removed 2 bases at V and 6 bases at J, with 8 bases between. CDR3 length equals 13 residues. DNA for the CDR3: TGTGCCAGCAGTTTACTCGGGGGCAATGAGCAGTTCTTC. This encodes CASSLLGGNEQFF.

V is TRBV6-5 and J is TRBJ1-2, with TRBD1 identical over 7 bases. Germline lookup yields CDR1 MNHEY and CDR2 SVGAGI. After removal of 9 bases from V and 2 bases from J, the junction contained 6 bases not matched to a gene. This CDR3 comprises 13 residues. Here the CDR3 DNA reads TGTGCCAGTAACCCGGGACAGAACTATGGCTACACCTTC. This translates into CASNPGQNYGYTF.

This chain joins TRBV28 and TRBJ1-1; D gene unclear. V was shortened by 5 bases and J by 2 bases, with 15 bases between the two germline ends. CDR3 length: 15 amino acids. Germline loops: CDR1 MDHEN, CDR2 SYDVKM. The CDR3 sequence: CASSAYGEHNTEAFF. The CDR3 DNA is TGTGCCAGCAGTGCGTACGGTGAGCACAACACTGAAGCTTTCTTT. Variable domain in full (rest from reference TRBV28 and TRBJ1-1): DVKVTQSSRYLVKRTGEKVFLECVQDMDHENMFWYRQDPGLGLRLIYFSYDVKMKEKGDIPEGYSVSREKKERFSLILESASTNQTSMYLCASSAYGEHNTEAFFGQGTRLTVV.

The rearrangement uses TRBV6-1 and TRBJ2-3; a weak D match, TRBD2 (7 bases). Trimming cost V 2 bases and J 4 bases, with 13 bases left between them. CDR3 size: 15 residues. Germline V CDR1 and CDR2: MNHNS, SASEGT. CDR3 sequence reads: CASSENGGHADTQYF. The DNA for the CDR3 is TGTGCCAGCAGTGAAAACGGGGGGCACGCAGATACGCAGTATTTT.

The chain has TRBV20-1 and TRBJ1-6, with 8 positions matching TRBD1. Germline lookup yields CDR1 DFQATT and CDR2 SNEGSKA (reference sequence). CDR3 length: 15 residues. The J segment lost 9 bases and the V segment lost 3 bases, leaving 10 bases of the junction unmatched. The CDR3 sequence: CSASPGGTEGSPLHF. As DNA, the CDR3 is TGCAGTGCTAGTCCAGGGGGCACCGAGGGTTCACCCCTCCACTTT.

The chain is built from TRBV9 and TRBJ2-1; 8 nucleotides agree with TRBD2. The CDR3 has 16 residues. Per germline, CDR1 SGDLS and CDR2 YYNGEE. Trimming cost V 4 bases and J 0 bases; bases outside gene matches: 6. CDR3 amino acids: CASSPQRGSSYNEQFF. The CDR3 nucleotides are TGTGCCAGCAGCCCCCAGCGGGGGAGCTCCTACAATGAGCAGTTCTTC.

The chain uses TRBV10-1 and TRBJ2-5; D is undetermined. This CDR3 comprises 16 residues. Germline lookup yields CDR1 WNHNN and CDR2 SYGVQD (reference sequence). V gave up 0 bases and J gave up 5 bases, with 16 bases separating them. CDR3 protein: CASSESVGLRRETQYF. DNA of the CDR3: TGCGCCAGCAGTGAGTCGGTGGGCCTCAGAAGGGAGACCCAGTACTTC.

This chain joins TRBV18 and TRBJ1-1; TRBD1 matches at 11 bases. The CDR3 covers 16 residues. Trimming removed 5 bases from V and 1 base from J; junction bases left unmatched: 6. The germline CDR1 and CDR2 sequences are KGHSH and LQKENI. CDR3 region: CASSEGQGGWNTEAFF. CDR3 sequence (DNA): TGTGCCAGCTCAGAGGGACAGGGGGGATGGAACACTGAAGCTTTCTTT.

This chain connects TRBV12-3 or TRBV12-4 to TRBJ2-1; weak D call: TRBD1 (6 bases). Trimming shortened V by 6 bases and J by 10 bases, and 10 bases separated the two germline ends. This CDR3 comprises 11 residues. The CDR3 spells CASRYRDEQFF. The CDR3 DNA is TGTGCCAGCAGGTACAGGGACGAGCAGTTCTTC.

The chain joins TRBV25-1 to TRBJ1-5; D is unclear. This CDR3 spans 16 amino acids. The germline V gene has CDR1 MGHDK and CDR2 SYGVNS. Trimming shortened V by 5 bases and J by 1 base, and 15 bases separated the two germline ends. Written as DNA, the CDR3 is TGTGCCAGCAGTCCCCCCGGAGAGACGAGCAATCAGCCCCAGCATTTT. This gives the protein CASSPPGETSNQPQHF.

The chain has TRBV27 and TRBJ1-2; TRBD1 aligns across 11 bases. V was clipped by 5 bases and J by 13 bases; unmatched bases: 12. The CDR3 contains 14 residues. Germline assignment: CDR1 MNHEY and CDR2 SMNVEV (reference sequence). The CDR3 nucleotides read TGTGCCAGCAGTCGAAACTCGGACAGGGGGCCATTCACCTTC. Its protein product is CASSRNSDRGPFTF.

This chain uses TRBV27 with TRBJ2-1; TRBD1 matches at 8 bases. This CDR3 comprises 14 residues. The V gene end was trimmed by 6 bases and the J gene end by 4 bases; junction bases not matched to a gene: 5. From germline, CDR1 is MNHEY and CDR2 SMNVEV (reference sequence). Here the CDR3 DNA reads TGTGCCAGCAGGGGACAGGTTGCGTACAATGAGCAGTTCTTC. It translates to CASRGQVAYNEQFF.

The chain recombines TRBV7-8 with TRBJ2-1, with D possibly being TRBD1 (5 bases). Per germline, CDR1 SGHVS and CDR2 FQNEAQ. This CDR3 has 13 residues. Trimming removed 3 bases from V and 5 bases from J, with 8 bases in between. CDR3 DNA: TGTGCCAGCAGCTTCGGCAGGGACAATGAGCAGTTCTTC. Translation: CASSFGRDNEQFF. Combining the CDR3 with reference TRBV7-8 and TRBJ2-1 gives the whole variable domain GAGVSQSPRYKVAKRGQDVALRCDPISGHVSLFWYQQALGQGPEFLTYFQNEAQLDKSGLPSDRFFAERPEGSVSTLKIQRTQQEDSAVYLCASSFGRDNEQFFGPGTRLTVL.

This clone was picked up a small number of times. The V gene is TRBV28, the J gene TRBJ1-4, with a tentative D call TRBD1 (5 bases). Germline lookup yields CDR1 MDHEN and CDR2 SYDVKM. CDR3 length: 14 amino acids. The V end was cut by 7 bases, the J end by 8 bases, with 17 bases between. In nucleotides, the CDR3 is TGTGCCAGCAATCGAATCGTGGGGGGAGAAAAACTGTTTTTT. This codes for CASNRIVGGEKLFF.

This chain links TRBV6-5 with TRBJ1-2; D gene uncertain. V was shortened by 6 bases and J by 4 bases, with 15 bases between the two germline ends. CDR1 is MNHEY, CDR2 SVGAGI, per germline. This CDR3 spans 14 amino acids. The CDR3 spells CASRSGENLYGYTF. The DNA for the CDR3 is TGTGCCAGCAGGTCCGGTGAAAACCTCTATGGCTACACCTTC.